The 5 T cell receptor beta chains below all came from one sample that was sequenced in a study of cytomegalovirus exposure and HLA in healthy donors. The PCR made use of 60 Vbeta and 13 Jbeta primers. TCRdb's copy holds only in-frame clones and misses some; the assay was immunoSEQ multiplex PCR. Here the sample spans roughly 100,000 clones, approximately 9% being singletons. The sample taken for sequencing was PBMCs. The receptors derive from a man aged 50 to 59 in good health and CMV-seropositive.

The sample holds a few counts of this clone. The gene calls are TRBV11-2 and TRBJ1-3; the match to TRBD1 covers 9 bases. The CDR3 spans 16 residues. Losses at the gene ends were 2 bases for V and 2 bases for J; bases not matched to a gene: 4. Per the germline V gene, CDR1 is SGHAT and CDR2 is FQNNGV. The chain's CDR3 is CASSLFGTGTGNTIYF. The CDR3, as DNA: TGTGCCAGCAGCTTATTCGGGACAGGGACTGGAAACACCATATATTTT.

The CDR3 nucleotides are TGTGCCAGCAGCTCACGACAGGGGGGAAGCTACTACGAGCAGTACTTC. Translation gives CASSSRQGGSYYEQYF. This chain uses TRBV7-9 with TRBJ2-7; 9 bases agree with TRBD1. The germline V gene encodes CDR1 SEHNR and CDR2 FQNEAQ (reference sequence). V lost 4 bases, J lost 3 bases, and 10 bases stayed unmatched. CDR3 length equals 16 residues.

This clone was detected a few times. The V call is TRBV28, the J call TRBJ1-1; tentative D call: TRBD1 (6 bases). The V gene's germline CDR1 is MDHEN and CDR2 SYDVKM. CDR3 length equals 16 residues. V lost 2 bases to trimming and J lost 0 bases, with 13 bases between them. The CDR3 loop is CASSLGAAGVNTEAFF. In nucleotides, the CDR3 is TGTGCCAGCAGTTTAGGTGCGGCAGGGGTGAACACTGAAGCTTTCTTT.

This clone was seen a few times. This rearrangement joins TRBV7-2 to TRBJ1-3; perhaps TRBD1 as D (6 bases). Looked up from germline, CDR1 is SGHTA and CDR2 is FQGNSA. V was cut by 1 base and J by 4 bases, with 11 bases left in between. The CDR3 runs to 15 residues. The CDR3 protein is CASSLGQAAGNTIYF. CDR3 bases: TGTGCCAGCAGCTTAGGACAGGCCGCAGGAAACACCATATATTTT.

In this sample, this clone turned up a few times. The CDR3 nucleotides read TGTGCCAGCAGCACTCCCGGACAGACAAACATTCAGTACTTC. The encoded protein is CASSTPGQTNIQYF. This rearrangement joins TRBV28 to TRBJ2-4, with TRBD1 as a possible D gene (6 bases). V lost 6 bases and J lost 6, with 15 bases in between. CDR1 and CDR2 (germline): MDHEN, SYDVKM. The CDR3 is 14 amino acids.